This TCR beta chain emerged from a study of chemoradiotherapy in HPV16-positive cancers. Study results and caveats: HPV-responsive T-cell expansion during chemoradiotherapy was linked to improved recurrence-free survival in HPV16-positive patients. HPV-specific T cells were functionally defined from only a couple of HPV16-positive patients. Candidate HPV-specific clones and E7-related TCR motifs grew in tumor during treatment.

Regarding this clone: Its antigen is not identified.

Repertoires were sampled repeatedly during chemoradiotherapy. The protocol was immunoSEQ multiplex PCR, while the TCRdb copy is restricted to in-frame clones and leaves out a portion. The sample carries under 70,000 clones, 90% recorded once. This specimen consisted of blood, obtained from a patient who underwent chemoradiotherapy. The clonotype was recovered from a human donor with HPV-associated anogenital cancer.

The CDR3 DNA reads TGTGCCAGCAGCTTAGCGGGTGAACCCTACGAGCAGTACTTC. Protein sequence: CASSLAGEPYEQYF. V usage is TRBV7-9 and J usage is TRBJ2-7; the D is unclear. V shed 0 bases and J shed 2 bases, with 8 bases lying between them. CDR1 SEHNR and CDR2 FQNEAQ come from the germline V gene (reference sequence). This CDR3 has 14 residues.